The 25 T cell receptor beta chains below all came from one sample that was sequenced in a study of shared clonotypes between healthy human individuals. The naive CD8 subset, CD45RO-negative cells positively selected for CCR7, excluded terminally differentiated effector memory CD45RA+ cells. Sequencing was performed with immunoSEQ multiplex PCR; in TCRdb, only in-frame clones are kept and a portion is missing. The top ten clones hold 24% of a sample with hundreds of thousands of clones, roughly 94% of them seen once. Sequencing was carried out using naive CD8+ T cells sorted from blood. The receptors shown here come from a man aged 30 to 45 in good health.

CDR3 sequence: CASSLAVAGSNQPQHF. CDR3 nucleotide sequence: TGTGCCAGCAGCTTAGCGGTAGCGGGAAGCAATCAGCCCCAGCATTTT. The V and J genes are TRBV7-8 and TRBJ1-5; D remains unclear. Germline V lookup: CDR1 SGHVS, CDR2 FQNEAQ. The ends were cut back, 0 bases at V and 1 base at J, with 10 bases in the middle. The CDR3 sequence is 16 residues long. Full variable domain (remainder filled in from reference TRBV7-8 and TRBJ1-5): GAGVSQSPRYKVAKRGQDVALRCDPISGHVSLFWYQQALGQGPEFLTYFQNEAQLDKSGLPSDRFFAERPEGSVSTLKIQRTQQEDSAVYLCASSLAVAGSNQPQHFGDGTRLSIL.

The rearrangement joins TRBV25-1 to TRBJ2-7, with D maybe TRBD2 (5 bases). V was pared by 8 bases and J by 7 bases, with 9 bases between. Germline CDR1 and CDR2: MGHDK and SYGVNS. This CDR3 is built from 10 residues. CDR3: CASGGLEQYF. CDR3 DNA sequence: TGTGCCAGCGGCGGGCTAGAGCAGTACTTC.

CDR3 sequence (DNA): TGCAGCGGCCGGGTAATGGATGGCTACACCTTC. It encodes CSGRVMDGYTF. This chain joins TRBV29-1 and TRBJ1-2; D is undetermined. Trimming removed 7 bases from V and 6 bases from J, with 12 bases in between. Germline assignment: CDR1 SQVTM and CDR2 ANQGSEA. The CDR3 runs to 11 residues.

This clone was found once. The V gene is TRBV28, the J gene TRBJ2-7; D is unresolved. The germline CDR1 and CDR2 sequences are MDHEN and SYDVKM. V was pared by 7 bases and J by 0 bases, with 10 bases between. The CDR3 extends over 13 amino acids. The CDR3 DNA follows: TGTGCCAGCAAGTTCGGTTTCTCCTACGAGCAGTACTTC. The encoded protein is CASKFGFSYEQYF.

This clone was counted once. This chain uses TRBV10-3 with TRBJ1-5, with 11 nucleotides matching TRBD1. Germline V gives CDR1 ENHRY, CDR2 SYGVKD. The J segment lost 5 bases and the V segment lost 3 bases, leaving 3 bases of the junction unmatched. The CDR3 sequence is 15 residues long. The CDR3 reads CAISDGTGGDQPQHF. DNA for the CDR3: TGTGCCATCAGTGACGGGACAGGGGGGGATCAGCCCCAGCATTTT.

The chain recombines TRBV28 with TRBJ1-1; D not certain. The CDR3 totals 13 residues. CDR1 and CDR2 from the germline V gene are MDHEN and SYDVKM. V was clipped by 6 bases and J by 0 bases, with 8 bases between them. CDR3 nucleotide sequence: TGTGCCAGCAGGTTCAACATGAACACTGAAGCTTTCTTT. Translated, it gives CASRFNMNTEAFF.

The chain carries TRBV5-5 and TRBJ1-4; the D is unclear. The V end lost 0 bases, the J end lost 7 bases, and 13 bases lay between the germline ends. The CDR3 contains 15 residues. Per germline, CDR1 SGHKS and CDR2 YYEKEE (reference sequence). The chain's CDR3 is CASSLVGEFGEKLFF. In DNA, the CDR3 is TGTGCCAGCAGCTTGGTCGGGGAGTTTGGTGAAAAACTGTTTTTT.

J is TRBJ1-3 and V is TRBV4-3; D is unresolved. Trimming left V 0 bases short and J 2 bases short, with 8 bases between. Germline lookup yields CDR1 LGHNA and CDR2 YSLEER. The CDR3 sequence is 15 residues long. DNA of the CDR3: TGCGCCAGCAGCCAAGATATGGGCGCTGGAAACACCATATATTTT. Translated, it gives CASSQDMGAGNTIYF.

This clone was observed a single time. The CDR3 DNA sequence: TGTGCCACCCTTGAAGGAGATACGCAGTATTTT. It codes for CATLEGDTQYF. The chain uses TRBV27 and TRBJ2-3; D not certain. The CDR3 extends over 11 amino acids. V was cut by 10 bases and J by 5 bases, with 10 bases left in between. Germline V CDR1 and CDR2: MNHEY, SMNVEV (reference sequence).

CDR3 nucleotide sequence: TGTGCCAGCAGTCGGACCTCTGGAAACACCATATATTTT. This encodes CASSRTSGNTIYF. The V and J genes are TRBV6-1 and TRBJ1-3; D is ambiguous. Trimming took 5 bases from V and 0 from J, leaving 5 bases between them. The length of the CDR3 is 13 residues. Germline-derived CDR1 and CDR2 are MNHNS and SASEGT.

J is TRBJ1-1 and V is TRBV7-9; no reliable D call. V lost 5 bases and J lost 0, with 4 bases in between. The CDR3 sequence is 12 residues long. Germline CDR1 and CDR2: SEHNR and FQNEAQ (reference sequence). CDR3 DNA: TGTGCCAGCAGCACCGTGAACACTGAAGCTTTCTTT. Translation: CASSTVNTEAFF.

This clone was seen just once. J is TRBJ1-2 and V is TRBV9; D might be TRBD1 (6 bases). Trimming cost V 4 bases and J 3 bases, with 13 bases left between them. Germline loops: CDR1 SGDLS, CDR2 YYNGEE. The CDR3 is 14 amino acids. Here the CDR3 reads CASSPQTGYYGYTF. CDR3 nucleotide sequence: TGTGCCAGCAGCCCTCAGACAGGATACTATGGCTACACCTTC. Supplemented by reference TRBV9 and TRBJ1-2, the full variable domain reads DSGVTQTPKHLITATGQRVTLRCSPRSGDLSVYWYQQSLDQGLQFLIQYYNGEERAKGNILERFSAQQFPDLHSELNLSSLELGDSALYFCASSPQTGYYGYTFGSGTRLTVV.

The chain combines TRBV27 with TRBJ2-4; D uncertain. The CDR3 totals 13 residues. Per germline, CDR1 MNHEY and CDR2 SMNVEV (reference sequence). V was shortened by 0 bases and J by 2 bases, with 2 bases between the two germline ends. The chain's CDR3 is CASSLSSKNIQYF. In nucleotides, the CDR3 is TGTGCCAGCAGTTTATCCTCCAAAAACATTCAGTACTTC.

CDR3 loop: CASSSRLRGTDTQYF. CDR3 DNA sequence: TGTGCCAGCAGCTCTCGGTTAAGGGGCACAGATACGCAGTATTTT. The chain has TRBV27 and TRBJ2-3; no clear D gene. The germline V gene has CDR1 MNHEY and CDR2 SMNVEV (reference sequence). The V gene lost 6 bases and the J gene lost 1 base, with 14 bases spanning the gap. The CDR3 spans 15 residues.

The chain uses TRBV9 and TRBJ2-2; TRBD2 might be the D (5 bases). This CDR3 contains 15 residues. Deletions cut 0 bases from V and 4 bases from J, with 10 bases between. Germline V CDR1 and CDR2: SGDLS, YYNGEE. The CDR3 DNA is TGTGCCAGCAGCGTAGTCGGGGAAGGCACCGGGGAGCTGTTTTTT. This codes for CASSVVGEGTGELFF.

The chain is built from TRBV28 and TRBJ2-7; no clear D. V lost 2 bases to trimming and J lost 2 bases, with 4 bases between them. The CDR3 has 12 amino acids. From germline, CDR1 is MDHEN and CDR2 SYDVKM. This chain's CDR3 is CASSLDTYEQYF. The CDR3 coding sequence is TGTGCCAGCAGTTTAGACACCTACGAGCAGTACTTC.

Here the CDR3 reads CASSLGGGQETQYF. CDR3 bases: TGTGCCAGCAGCTTAGGTGGGGGGCAAGAGACCCAGTACTTC. This chain joins TRBV11-2 and TRBJ2-5; possible D gene TRBD2, 6 bases. The germline V and J ends were trimmed by 1 base and 2 bases, with 8 bases remaining between them. Germline assignment: CDR1 SGHAT and CDR2 FQNNGV. This CDR3 comprises 14 residues.

The rearrangement joins TRBV29-1 to TRBJ2-3; D might be TRBD1 (5 bases). Germline assignment: CDR1 SQVTM and CDR2 ANQGSEA. This CDR3 is 13 amino acids long. V gave up 7 bases and J gave up 5 bases, with 16 bases separating them. The CDR3 loop is CSERQNPRDTQYF. As DNA, the CDR3 is TGCAGCGAACGACAGAACCCTAGAGATACGCAGTATTTT.

The genes are TRBV15 and TRBJ2-7; D is possibly TRBD1 or TRBD2 (5 bases each). The CDR3 is made up of 15 amino acids. V was shortened by 0 bases and J by 6 bases, with 15 bases between the two germline ends. Germline lookup yields CDR1 LNHNV and CDR2 YYDKDF (reference sequence). CDR3 DNA: TGTGCCACCAGCAGAGACTGGTCCAGGGACGCCGAGCAGTACTTC. It translates to CATSRDWSRDAEQYF.

This chain links TRBV7-9 with TRBJ1-3; possibly TRBD1 for D (6 bases). The germline gives CDR1 SEHNR, CDR2 FQNEAQ (reference sequence). The V end lost 2 bases, the J end lost 8 bases, and 16 bases lay between the germline ends. The CDR3 covers 15 residues. The CDR3 spells CASSLRGAAPDTIYF. The DNA for the CDR3 is TGTGCCAGCAGCTTAAGGGGGGCAGCGCCGGACACCATATATTTT.

The rearrangement joins TRBV7-9 to TRBJ2-2; D is possibly TRBD2 (5 bases). Germline CDR1 is SEHNR and CDR2 is FQNEAQ (reference sequence). V gave up 4 bases and J gave up 5 bases, with 8 bases separating them. The CDR3 consists of 13 residues. Here the CDR3 DNA reads TGTGCCAGCAGCTCCCCGGGGACCGGGGAGCTGTTTTTT. It translates to CASSSPGTGELFF.

The CDR3 sequence is CASIRRQQGNTGELFF. In DNA, the CDR3 is TGTGCCAGCATCCGGAGGCAACAGGGTAACACCGGGGAGCTGTTTTTT. The V call is TRBV2, the J call TRBJ2-2, with a tentative D call TRBD1 (6 bases). The CDR3 length is 16 residues. Trimming took 7 bases from V and 2 from J, leaving 17 bases between them. CDR1 is SNHLY and CDR2 is FYNNEI in the germline V gene.

The chain couples TRBV4-1 to TRBJ2-7; D is perhaps TRBD2 (6 bases). The CDR3 has 16 residues. Trimming left V 4 bases short and J 1 base short, with 17 bases between. The germline CDR1 and CDR2 sequences are MGHRA and YSYEKL. Here the CDR3 reads CASSLTSSGHSYEQYF. DNA for the CDR3: TGCGCCAGCAGCCTGACGAGTAGCGGCCATTCCTACGAGCAGTACTTC.

The chain has TRBV27 and TRBJ2-7; TRBD2 agrees at 10 bases. V dropped 6 bases and J dropped 0; count of bases not matched to a gene: 17. The CDR3 has 19 amino acids. The germline gives CDR1 MNHEY, CDR2 SMNVEV (reference sequence). As DNA, the CDR3 is TGTGCCAGCAGCCCACGCGCCGGGGCTAGCGGGAGCTTCTCCTACGAGCAGTACTTC. Encoded protein: CASSPRAGASGSFSYEQYF.

This rearrangement joins TRBV25-1 to TRBJ1-5; a weak D match, TRBD1 (6 bases). Germline V gene data show CDR1 as MGHDK and CDR2 as SYGVNS. The length of the CDR3 is 15 residues. The ends were cut back, 3 bases at V and 6 bases at J, with 15 bases in the middle. CDR3 loop: CASSEGPGVGQPQHF. The DNA of the CDR3 is TGTGCCAGCAGTGAGGGTCCAGGGGTAGGTCAGCCCCAGCATTTT.